Given below is one TCR beta chain in context. The data were taken from a study of shared clonotypes between healthy human individuals. Germline CDR1 is SGHNT and CDR2 is YYREEE (reference sequence). Deletions cut 0 bases from V and 7 bases from J, with 14 bases between. This CDR3 region has 15 residues. The repertoire was sequenced with immunoSEQ multiplex PCR; TCRdb's copy has only in-frame clones and lacks some. The data show 2.5 million or so clones, over 85% seen once. Sequences were obtained from naive CD4+ T cells sorted from blood. The subset is: CD45RA+ positively selected. The rearrangement links TRBV5-4 to TRBJ2-1; D may be TRBD1 or TRBD2 (5 bases each). This sequence originates from a man in his late teens or twenties in good health. Here the CDR3 reads CASSLGGAPGNEQFF. In DNA form, the CDR3 reads TGTGCCAGCAGCTTGGGAGGGGCGCCGGGAAATGAGCAGTTCTTC.